These 9 T cell receptor beta chains were sequenced from one sample in a study of T cells in lung cancer brain metastases. This table comes from immunoSEQ multiplex PCR, and its TCRdb copy is limited to in-frame clones, with some not included. The top ten hold approximately 5.4% of the sample, which has 4,500 to 5,500 clones, 70% to 90% seen once. The source material was tumor tissue from the primary lung tumor. The receptor set was obtained from a woman aged 50 to 65 with non-small cell lung cancer.

This clone was counted between two and nine times. The V call is TRBV12-1, the J call TRBJ2-1; the DNA was not compared with TRBD2, the D call given in the table. TRBV12-1 is termed a pseudogene. The CDR3 runs to 17 residues. The CDR3 nucleotides read TGTGCCAGCAGCTTTGTTTGTGGCTTGGGCGGGAGTAATGAGCAGTTCTTC. This codes for CASSFVCGLGGSNEQFF.

The chain is built from TRBV23-1 and TRBJ2-7; D not resolved. TRBV23-1 is noted as an ORF with a role that remains uncertain. The V end was cut by 6 bases, the J end by 2 bases, with 20 bases between. The CDR3 has 16 amino acids. CDR3 sequence reads: CASSRGSHLVTYEQYF. For the CDR3, the DNA is TGCGCCAGCAGCCGAGGAAGCCATTTGGTAACCTACGAGCAGTACTTC.

V is TRBV7-9 and J is TRBJ2-5; 9 nucleotides agree with TRBD2. The CDR3 has 17 residues. V lost 5 bases, J lost 8 bases, and 18 bases stayed unmatched. Germline CDR1 is SEHNR and CDR2 is FQNEAQ (reference sequence). The CDR3 DNA follows: TGTGCCAGCAGCCCACTCCTAGCGGGGATCGACTGGCGCACCCAGTACTTC. Encoded protein: CASSPLLAGIDWRTQYF.

The gene calls are TRBV7-9 and TRBJ2-3; 13 bases line up with TRBD2. CDR1 and CDR2 from the germline V gene are SEHNR and FQNEAQ (reference sequence). CDR3 size: 16 residues. J gave up 5 bases and V 6 bases, and 8 bases lay outside the gene matches. The CDR3 bases are TGTGCCAGCAGTCAAACTAGCGGGAGGGCAGGAGATACGCAGTATTTT. This gives the protein CASSQTSGRAGDTQYF. The full variable domain, its missing parts supplied by reference TRBV7-9 and TRBJ2-3, is DTGVSQNPRHKITKRGQNVTFRCDPISEHNRLYWYRQTLGQGPEFLTYFQNEAQLEKSRLLSDRFSAERPKGSFSTLEIQRTEQGDSAMYLCASSQTSGRAGDTQYFGPGTRLTVL.

The chain couples TRBV9 to TRBJ2-1; TRBD2 aligns across 10 bases. V gave up 0 bases and J gave up 9 bases; unmatched junction bases: 9. The CDR3 contains 16 residues. The germline CDR1 and CDR2 sequences are SGDLS and YYNGEE. In nucleotides, the CDR3 is TGTGCCAGCAGCGTAGCAGTAGCGGGAGGCGGGGTTGAGCAGTTCTTC. As protein: CASSVAVAGGGVEQFF.

This chain joins TRBV27 and TRBJ2-1, with 7 bases matching TRBD2. Unmatched junction bases numbered 13, after V lost 4 bases and J lost 13 bases. The CDR3 length is 14 residues. From germline, CDR1 is MNHEY and CDR2 SMNVEV (reference sequence). The CDR3, as DNA: TGTGCCAGCAGTTCCTTGAGCGGCTCTAGCGGTCAGTTCTTC. Residues: CASSSLSGSSGQFF.

The chain carries TRBV5-6 and TRBJ2-5; TRBD1 agrees at 9 bases. Germline V gives CDR1 SGHDT, CDR2 YYEEEE. V shed 6 bases and J 5 bases; nucleotides not matched to a gene: 14. This CDR3 is 16 amino acids long. As DNA, the CDR3 is TGTGCCAGCAAGAGCACCTTACAGGGGGCGGAGGAGACCCAGTACTTC. Protein sequence: CASKSTLQGAEETQYF. The whole variable domain, filled in from reference TRBV5-6 and TRBJ2-5, reads DAGVTQSPTHLIKTRGQQVTLRCSPKSGHDTVSWYQQALGQGPQFIFQYYEEEERQRGNFPDRFSGHQFPNYSSELNVNALLLGDSALYLCASKSTLQGAEETQYFGPGTRLLVL.

The chain carries TRBV15 and TRBJ1-5; no clear D. Germline assignment: CDR1 LNHNV and CDR2 YYDKDF (reference sequence). V dropped 3 bases and J dropped 5 bases, with 11 bases sitting between them. This CDR3 region has 14 residues. CDR3 bases: TGTGCCACCAGCAGTTTAGTGGGAGATCAGCCCCAGCATTTT. Protein product: CATSSLVGDQPQHF.

The chain recombines TRBV27 with TRBJ1-6, with D uncertain. Germline V gene lookup returns CDR1 MNHEY and CDR2 SMNVEV (reference sequence). With 10 bases removed from V and 7 bases from J, the gap between germline ends came to 14 bases. This CDR3 contains 13 residues. CDR3 in amino acids: CATASRRNSPLHF. In DNA, the CDR3 is TGTGCCACCGCAAGCAGGAGGAATTCACCCCTCCACTTT.